Sequencing of this T cell receptor beta chain was carried out in a study of CD8 T cells in Susac syndrome. Reverse transcription used about 0.45 to 1 ug RNA and random hexamers. MiXCR, run by TCRdb on the immunoSEQ multiplex PCR reads, gives a single entry per CDR3 protein. This sample carries over 70,000 distinct CDR3 sequences, approximately 96% of them seen once, and the ten largest clones take 0.62%. This CDR3 is built from 14 residues. After removal of 2 bases from V and 3 bases from J, the junction contained 3 bases not matched to a gene. CDR1 is SNHLY, CDR2 FYNNEI, per germline. The rearrangement joins TRBV2 to TRBJ1-1, with 7 positions matching TRBD1. Sequencing was carried out using CD8+ T cells from PBMCs. The receptor was isolated from a human donor with Susac syndrome. The CDR3: CASSESRGDTEAFF. The CDR3 DNA is TGTGCCAGCAGTGAATCCAGGGGGGACACTGAAGCTTTCTTT.